This TCR beta chain was identified during a study of early T cells in non-severe SARS-CoV-2 infection (dated by TCRdb to about 2021). Study-wide context: Bulk RNA from unsorted whole blood was used for TCR sequencing, so alpha and beta chains could not be paired. Findings and caveats that apply to the study as a whole: Matching against VDJdb was skewed toward anti-spike CD8 responses, likely underestimated virus-specific expansions, and missed private and CD4 specificities.

The germline V gene sets CDR1 to MRHNA and CDR2 to SNTAGT. The germline V end is reduced by 9 bases and the J end by 9 bases; junction bases left unmatched: 11. The CDR3 measures 14 amino acids from cysteine to phenylalanine. Of the read, only the CDR3 DNA is kept; its 42 bases are in frame from base 1. The study was a case-control design nested within a healthcare worker cohort in London, UK, with weekly nasopharyngeal swab PCR tests and blood sampling. Between 23 and 31 March 2020, the week of the UK lockdown, healthcare workers were enrolled and then followed up weekly for as long as 16 weeks. This clonotype was recorded many times. Which antigen it targets is not known. Base qualities are not recorded, but no much larger clone differs from it by a single base. The library was produced with 5' RACE. The sequencer was a NextSeq 500. In the TCR library protocol, unique molecular identifiers were attached to individual cDNA molecules to correct for PCR bias and sequencing error. Both TCR alpha and beta chains were sequenced, and tight co-correlation was observed between alpha and beta sequence abundances in each sample. The paper's processing steps were these. Decombinator V4 was used to annotate the V gene, J gene and CDR3 of the TCR sequences. TCRs were defined as expanded if a significant change between any two time points was detected under a Poisson model with p below 0.0001. TCR abundances were normalised to the total number of TCRs sequenced per sample and were expressed as counts per million. MAIT TCRs were defined by TRAV1-2 paired with TRAJ12, TRAJ20 or TRAJ33, and iNKT TCRs by TRAV10 paired with TRAJ18. VDJdb, accessed on 1 November 2021, was searched for TCRs annotated for CMV, EBV and SARS-CoV-2, and TCRs annotated for more than one antigen were excluded. Using fastp at Q25 and MiXCR, TCRdb reprocessed the public reads and kept productive beta chains. Under each unique CDR3 protein, matching rows form one entry showing the most common genes and DNA. The V and J calls come from TCRdb's annotation, not from the publication. A total of 70,000 to 75,000 distinct CDR3 sequences appear in this sample, less than 15% of them only once. Together, the top ten hold roughly 4.3% of the sample.

This chain joins TRBV6-4 to TRBJ2-1; TRBD1 matches 10 bases in the middle. Sequencing was performed on whole blood. The sequence came from an adult who was a healthcare worker with PCR-confirmed SARS-CoV-2 infection or an uninfected control (not recorded which). The CDR3 region has the sequence CASSRDRGTGEQFF. The sequence in DNA is TGTGCCAGTTCCCGGGACAGGGGTACGGGTGAGCAGTTCTTC.